This TCR beta chain appears in the sequencing data of a study of blood T cell repertoires in COVID-19. Study-level information: Sites across the United States, Italy and Spain contributed samples from acute and convalescent COVID-19. In each case, the material was cDNA or gDNA derived from T cells, B-cell-depleted T cells, or PBMCs.

This clone was observed a few times. The ends lost 1 base at V and 2 bases at J; junction bases unmatched: 1. CDR1 is SGDLS and CDR2 is YYNGEE in the germline V gene. The CDR3 extends over 15 amino acids. In the authors' methods: Researchers report that nucleated cell counts were estimated from reference gene primer amplification. The assay was immunoSEQ multiplex PCR, and TCRdb's table has in-frame clones only and misses some. That table gives V, J and clone size, and the DNA gave D and trimming. The sample has about 61,000 clones, 79% seen once. The specimen sequenced was peripheral blood. The chain combines TRBV9 with TRBJ2-5, with TRBD2 matching over 11 bases. The sequence was collected from a woman in her seventies with acute or convalescent COVID-19. The CDR3 nucleotides read TGTGCCAGCAGCGTATCTAGCGGGGGGCAAGAGACCCAGTACTTC. Amino acids: CASSVSSGGQETQYF.